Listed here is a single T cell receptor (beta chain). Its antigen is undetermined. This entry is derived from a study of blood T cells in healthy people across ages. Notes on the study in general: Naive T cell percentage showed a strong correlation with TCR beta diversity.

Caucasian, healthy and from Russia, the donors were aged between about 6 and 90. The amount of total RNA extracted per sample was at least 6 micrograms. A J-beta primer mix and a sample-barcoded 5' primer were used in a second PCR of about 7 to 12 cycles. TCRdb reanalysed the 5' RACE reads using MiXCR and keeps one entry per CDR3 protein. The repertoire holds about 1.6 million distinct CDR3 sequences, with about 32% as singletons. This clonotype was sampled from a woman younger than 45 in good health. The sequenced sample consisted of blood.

The CDR3 region is CASSVGGSQPQHF. CDR3 DNA: TGTGCCAGCAGCGTAGGGGGGAGTCAGCCCCAGCATTTT. The chain recombines TRBV9 with TRBJ1-5; perhaps TRBD1 as D (5 bases). The CDR3 loop spans 13 amino acids. Germline assignment: CDR1 SGDLS and CDR2 YYNGEE. V was cut by 0 bases and J by 6 bases, with 7 bases left in between.